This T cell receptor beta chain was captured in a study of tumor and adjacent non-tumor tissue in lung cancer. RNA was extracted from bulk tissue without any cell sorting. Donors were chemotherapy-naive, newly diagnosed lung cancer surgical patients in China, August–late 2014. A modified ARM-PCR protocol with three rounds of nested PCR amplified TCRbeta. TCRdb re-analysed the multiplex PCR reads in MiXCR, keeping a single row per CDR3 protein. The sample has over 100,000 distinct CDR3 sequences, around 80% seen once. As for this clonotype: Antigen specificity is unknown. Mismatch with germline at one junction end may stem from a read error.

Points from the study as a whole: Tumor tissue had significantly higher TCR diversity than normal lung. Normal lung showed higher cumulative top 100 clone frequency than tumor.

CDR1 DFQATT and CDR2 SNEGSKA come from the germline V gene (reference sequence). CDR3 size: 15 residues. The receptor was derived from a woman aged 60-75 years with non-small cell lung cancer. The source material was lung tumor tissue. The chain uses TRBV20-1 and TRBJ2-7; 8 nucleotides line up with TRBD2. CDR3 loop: CSAASTSGSSYDQYF. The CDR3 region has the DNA TGCAGTGCTGCATCCACTAGCGGCAGCTCCTACGATCAGTACTTC.